Sequencing of this T cell receptor beta chain was carried out in a study of molecular identifiers for immune sequencing clone quantification. Each CDR3 protein is one row after TCRdb ran MiXCR on the PCR reads. Of over 600,000 distinct CDR3 sequences in the sample, just under 20% were seen once. V was pared by 2 bases and J by 0 bases, with 8 bases between. The germline V gene encodes CDR1 LNHDA and CDR2 SQIVND (reference sequence). The CDR3 is 15 residues long. This sequence joins TRBV19 and TRBJ2-1; D is uncertain. This clonotype was sampled from a human donor in good health. Some libraries in this study had Jurkat cell RNA spiked in. The specimen sequenced was naive CD8+ T cells from blood, with Jurkat cell RNA spiked in. Subset of the sample: FACS-sorted CD8+CD4-CCR7+CD45RA+ naive T cells. This CDR3 reads CASSIWPSSYNEQFF. As DNA, the CDR3 is TGTGCCAGTAGTATATGGCCCTCCTCCTACAATGAGCAGTTCTTC.